This TCR beta chain was recovered during a study of monozygotic twins with inflammatory bowel disease (dated by TCRdb to the late 2010s). In the study overall: The complete study included 30 or so monozygotic twin pairs: 19 IBD-discordant Danish pairs and nine German pairs, of which four were IBD-concordant and five were IBD-discordant. The search for disease-associated traits relied mainly on comparing IBD patients with their genetically identical healthy co-twins within discordant pairs. Each individual had, on average, about 151 000 unique TCRalpha sequences and 181 000 unique TCRbeta sequences available for analysis. Results the study describes overall, beyond this receptor: Compared with healthy twins, IBD patients had fewer clonotypes in common with other individuals, a difference most pronounced in patients showing signs of disease activity. Because patients were on differing immunosuppressive treatments, the repertoires may have picked up extra background noise and inter-individual variability. IBD patients had lower TCRbeta repertoire diversity, measured by the inverse Simpson index, than their healthy co-twins. The analysis was unable to tell apart different T cell subtypes. Concordant and discordant twins showed no difference in repertoire similarity, possibly because of limited statistical power. The results gave no support for a single strong signal or clonotype linked to IBD.

From each donor, a roughly 2.6 ml peripheral blood sample was collected into PAXgene tubes and stored at -80 degrees C. Without any T cell sorting, total RNA was extracted from whole blood using the PAXgene blood miRNA kit on an automated QIAcube. Peripheral blood from monozygotic twin pairs who were concordant or discordant for inflammatory bowel disease underwent deep TCRalpha and TCRbeta repertoire profiling using unique molecular barcoding. For every twin pair, smoking habits were documented, and each individual was categorised as a current, former or never smoker. Note on this clonotype: Its recognized antigen is unknown.

CDR3 length: 14 amino acids, cysteine to phenylalanine. No DNA accompanies this entry. Looking up the germline V gene yields CDR1 ENHRY and CDR2 SYGVKD. Libraries came from 5' RACE. The input for every TCR library was 3,500 to 4,500 ng of total RNA. For each sample, cDNA synthesis with SMARTScribe reverse transcriptase was split into eight separate reactions. During cDNA synthesis, template switching was used to introduce unique molecular identifiers that contained a 6-nucleotide sample barcode. Two nested PCRs of 16 and 9 cycles amplified the TCRalpha and TCRbeta cDNA, and bead purification followed each PCR. Before amplification, the cDNA was treated with uracil DNA-glycosylase and purified using the QIAquick PCR purification kit. In the second PCR, Illumina TruSeq-compatible adapters and sample-specific barcodes were added. TapeStation and Qubit were used to check library quality and concentration, and 4 to 6 ng of each library went into the pool. The pooled libraries were sequenced with 2 x 100 bp reads and custom sequencing primers on an Illumina HiSeq2500 single-index Rapid Run. Concerning the study's data processing: MiGEC version 1.2.6 was used for UMI-based consensus assembly to correct PCR and sequencing errors. MiXCR version 2.1.1 was used to carry out V(D)J alignment, clonotype assembly and CDR3 extraction. To normalise gene usage, clonotype sharing and MAIT/NKT TCR abundance, the top 1000, 10 000 and 20 000 clonotypes in each sample were analysed. Diversity was computed as the inverse Simpson index with the vegan R package after downsampling to 27 000 UMIs. Paired Mann-Whitney U tests were applied to discordant twin pairs, and Benjamini-Hochberg correction was used for multiple testing. After the reads were reprocessed by TCRdb, one entry was made per CDR3 protein sequence, with no DNA. The authors' filters were not applied to this entry. Per the sample table, the count is about 300,000 distinct CDR3 sequences. The ten most abundant clones make up roughly 5.2% of the sample.

Rearrangement joined TRBV10-3 to TRBJ2-1; TCRdb's D call, TRBD1, is unchecked because there is no DNA. This clonotype was sampled from a human donor with ulcerative colitis or Crohn's disease, or a healthy co-twin of an affected twin (not recorded which). Sequenced input: blood. CDR3 reads: CAISGTGAWNEQFF.